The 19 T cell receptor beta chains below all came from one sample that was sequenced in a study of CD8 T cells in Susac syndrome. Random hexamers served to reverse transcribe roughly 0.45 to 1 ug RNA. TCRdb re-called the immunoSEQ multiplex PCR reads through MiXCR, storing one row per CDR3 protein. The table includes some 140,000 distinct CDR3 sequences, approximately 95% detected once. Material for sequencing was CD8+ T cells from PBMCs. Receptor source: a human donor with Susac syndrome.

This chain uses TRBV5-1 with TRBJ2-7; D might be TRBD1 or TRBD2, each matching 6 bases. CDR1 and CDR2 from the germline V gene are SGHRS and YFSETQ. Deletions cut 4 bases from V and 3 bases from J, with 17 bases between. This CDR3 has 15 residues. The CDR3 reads CASSAFGGAGYEQYF. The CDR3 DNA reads TGCGCCAGCAGCGCCTTCGGGGGCGCGGGCTACGAGCAGTACTTC.

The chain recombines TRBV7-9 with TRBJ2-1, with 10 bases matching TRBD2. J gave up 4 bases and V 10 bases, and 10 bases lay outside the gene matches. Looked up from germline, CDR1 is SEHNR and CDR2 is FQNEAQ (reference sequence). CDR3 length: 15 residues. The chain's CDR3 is CAIRRLAGVYNEQFF. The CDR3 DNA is TGTGCCATCAGGAGGCTAGCGGGAGTGTACAATGAGCAGTTCTTC.

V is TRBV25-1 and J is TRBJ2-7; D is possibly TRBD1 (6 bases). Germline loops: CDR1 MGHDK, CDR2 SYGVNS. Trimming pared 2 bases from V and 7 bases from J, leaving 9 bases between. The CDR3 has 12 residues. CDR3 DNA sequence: TGTGCCAGCAGTGAACAGGGGAAGGAGCAGTACTTC. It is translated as CASSEQGKEQYF.

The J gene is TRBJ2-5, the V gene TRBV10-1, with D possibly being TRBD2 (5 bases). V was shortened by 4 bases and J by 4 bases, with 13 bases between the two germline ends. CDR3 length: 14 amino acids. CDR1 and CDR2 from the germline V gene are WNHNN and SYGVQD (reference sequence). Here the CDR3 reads CASSGRGSRETQYF. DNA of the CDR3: TGCGCCAGCAGTGGTCGGGGTAGCCGAGAGACCCAGTACTTC.

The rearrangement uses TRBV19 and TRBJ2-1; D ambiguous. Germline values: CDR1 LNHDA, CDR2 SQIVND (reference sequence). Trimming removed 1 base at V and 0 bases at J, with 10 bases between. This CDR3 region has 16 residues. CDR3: CASSIGPWSSYNEQFF. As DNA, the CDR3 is TGTGCCAGTAGTATAGGGCCTTGGAGCTCCTACAATGAGCAGTTCTTC.

This chain's CDR3 is CASSAAPQGGELFF. The CDR3 bases are TGTGCCAGCAGTGCAGCCCCCCAAGGCGGGGAGCTGTTTTTT. The rearrangement joins TRBV27 to TRBJ2-2; D gene ambiguous. V lost 5 bases, J lost 7 bases, and 14 bases lay in between. The CDR3 has 14 amino acids. The V gene's germline CDR1 is MNHEY and CDR2 SMNVEV (reference sequence).

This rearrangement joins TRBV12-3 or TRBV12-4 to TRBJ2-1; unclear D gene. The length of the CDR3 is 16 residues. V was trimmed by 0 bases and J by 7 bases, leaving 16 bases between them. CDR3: CASSLALYGISNEQFF. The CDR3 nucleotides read TGTGCCAGCAGTTTAGCGCTGTATGGGATCTCAAATGAGCAGTTCTTC.

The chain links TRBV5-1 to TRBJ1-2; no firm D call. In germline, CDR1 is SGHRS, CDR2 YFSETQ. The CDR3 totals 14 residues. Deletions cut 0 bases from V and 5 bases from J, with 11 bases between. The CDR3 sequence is CASSLVENEYGYTF. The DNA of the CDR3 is TGCGCCAGCAGCTTGGTGGAGAATGAATATGGCTACACCTTC.

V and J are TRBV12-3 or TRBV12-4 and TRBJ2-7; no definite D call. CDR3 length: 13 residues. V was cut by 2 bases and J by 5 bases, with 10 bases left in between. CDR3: CASSLLGWDEQYF. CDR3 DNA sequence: TGTGCCAGCAGTTTATTGGGTTGGGACGAGCAGTACTTC.

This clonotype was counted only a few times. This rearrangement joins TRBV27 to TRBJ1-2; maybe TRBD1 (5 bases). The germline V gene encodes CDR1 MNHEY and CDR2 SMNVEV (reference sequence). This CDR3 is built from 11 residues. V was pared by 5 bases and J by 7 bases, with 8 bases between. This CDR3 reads CASSGGVGYTF. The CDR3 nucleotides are TGTGCCAGCAGTGGGGGGGTTGGCTACACCTTC.

In DNA, the CDR3 is TGCAGTGCTAGAGTTGGGGAGGGAGCGATCTACGAGCAGTACTTC. It encodes CSARVGEGAIYEQYF. This chain links TRBV20-1 with TRBJ2-7, with 7 nucleotides matching TRBD2. The CDR3 spans 15 residues. V dropped 1 base and J dropped 3; count of bases not matched to a gene: 9. In germline, CDR1 is DFQATT, CDR2 SNEGSKA (reference sequence).

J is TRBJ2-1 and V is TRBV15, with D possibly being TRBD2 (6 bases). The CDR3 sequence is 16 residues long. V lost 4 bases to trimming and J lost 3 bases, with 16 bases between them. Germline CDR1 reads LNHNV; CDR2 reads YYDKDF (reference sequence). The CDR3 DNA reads TGTGCCACCAGCACCACGCAGGCGGGGTACTACAATGAGCAGTTCTTC. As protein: CATSTTQAGYYNEQFF.

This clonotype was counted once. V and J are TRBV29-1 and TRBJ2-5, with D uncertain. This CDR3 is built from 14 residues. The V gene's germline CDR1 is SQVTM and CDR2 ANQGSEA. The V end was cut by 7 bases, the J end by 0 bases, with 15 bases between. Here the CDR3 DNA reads TGCAGCGCAAAGTTAGAGTGGGACCAAGAGACCCAGTACTTC. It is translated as CSAKLEWDQETQYF.

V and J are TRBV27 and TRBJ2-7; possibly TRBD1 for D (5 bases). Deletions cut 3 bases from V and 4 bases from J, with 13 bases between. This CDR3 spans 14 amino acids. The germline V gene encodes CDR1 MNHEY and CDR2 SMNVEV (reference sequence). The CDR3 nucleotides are TGTGCCAGCAGTTTGGGGCCAGTTGGTTACGAGCAGTACTTC. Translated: CASSLGPVGYEQYF.

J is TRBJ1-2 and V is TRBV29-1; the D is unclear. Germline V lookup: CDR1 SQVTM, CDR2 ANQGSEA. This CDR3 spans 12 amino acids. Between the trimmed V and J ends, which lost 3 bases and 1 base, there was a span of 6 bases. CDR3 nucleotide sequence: TGCAGCGTTGAGGGGTTTAACTATGGCTACACCTTC. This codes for CSVEGFNYGYTF.

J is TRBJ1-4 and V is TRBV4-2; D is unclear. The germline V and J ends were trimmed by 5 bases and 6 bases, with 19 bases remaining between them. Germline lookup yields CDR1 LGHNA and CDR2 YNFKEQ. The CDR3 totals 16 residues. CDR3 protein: CASSDLPDTRDEKLFF. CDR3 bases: TGTGCCAGCAGCGACCTCCCCGATACCCGGGATGAAAAACTGTTTTTT.

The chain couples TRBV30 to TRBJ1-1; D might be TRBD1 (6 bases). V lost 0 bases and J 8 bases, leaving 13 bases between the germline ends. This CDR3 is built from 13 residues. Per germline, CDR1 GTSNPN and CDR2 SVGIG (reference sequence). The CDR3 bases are TGTGCCTGGAGTGTACCTTGGACAGAGGAAGCTTTCTTT. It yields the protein CAWSVPWTEEAFF.

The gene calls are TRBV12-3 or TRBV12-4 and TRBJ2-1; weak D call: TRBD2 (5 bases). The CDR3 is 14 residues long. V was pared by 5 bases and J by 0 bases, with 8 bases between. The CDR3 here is CASSTSNSYNEQFF. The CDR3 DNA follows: TGTGCCAGCAGTACTAGTAACTCCTACAATGAGCAGTTCTTC.

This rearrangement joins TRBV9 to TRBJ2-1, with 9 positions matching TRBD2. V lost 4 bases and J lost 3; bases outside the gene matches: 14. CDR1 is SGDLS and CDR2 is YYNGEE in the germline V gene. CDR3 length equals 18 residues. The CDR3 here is CASSTSAVAGVGYNEQFF. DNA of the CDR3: TGTGCCAGCAGCACTAGCGCAGTAGCGGGAGTGGGCTACAATGAGCAGTTCTTC.